The text below deals with one TCR beta chain. The antigen this receptor binds is unknown. No qualities accompany the bases; no much larger clone lies one base away. TCRbeta CDR3 regions were amplified from genomic DNA by means of the immunoSEQ Assay, a bias-controlled multiplex PCR. In the authors' own workflow: Nucleated cell counts per sample were estimated from amplification of reference gene primers within the assay. To quantify the absolute abundance of each unique TCRbeta CDR3 rearrangement, sequence reads were collapsed and filtered. For each sample, productive Simpson clonality was calculated as the square root of Simpson's diversity index over productive rearrangements. TCRdb holds this immuneACCESS table with in-frame rearrangements only. Some clones are missing; in checked studies, unresolved V genes explain under half, and the rest has no known cause. V and J calls and clone size are copied from that table; D and trimming were computed from the DNA. For this sample the table gives roughly 200,000 clones, of which approximately 90% were detected only once. 0.45% to 0.65% of the sample is taken by the ten largest.

The sample comes from a study of blood T cell repertoires in COVID-19 (dated by TCRdb to 2018 to 2020). Broadly, across the study: Samples from collaborators originated in the United States, Italy and Spain and spanned both the acute and convalescent phases of COVID-19. Subjects who had been exposed to COVID-19, were actively infected with it, or had recovered from it provided the deeply sampled blood TCRbeta repertoires that made up the dataset. A de-identified subject ID, COVID-19 status, age in years and sex were almost always included in the sample metadata. The material from the prospective study consisted of cDNA or gDNA derived from T cells, B-cell-depleted T cells, or PBMCs. Where available, HLA class I and class II types were taken from metadata supplied by the sample provider and were not determined by assay-based typing. The samples were drawn from the first 160 participants of the ongoing ImmuneRACE study and from 1,254 subjects provided by 6 global collaborators. The repertoires were made available in a free public database intended to serve as a resource for research on the immune response to SARS-CoV-2.

Here is what the overall study found, with its caveats: How much clinical and demographic metadata was included differed by source and by participant, and the metadata was provided uncurated.

The CDR3 starts with the cysteine, ends with the phenylalanine, and has 14 residues. This entry keeps only the CDR3 DNA: 42 bases, framed from base 1. V is clipped by 5 bases and J by 2 bases, and the sequence between their germline boundaries is 13 bases long. For CDR1 and CDR2, the germline V gene (reference sequence) lists SGHKS and YYEKEE. Whole blood was collected in K2EDTA tubes by collaborating institutions according to the institutions' own protocols. Collaborator samples were shipped for TCRbeta analysis as frozen whole blood, isolated PBMCs, or DNA extracted from either sample type. Sequences were obtained from peripheral blood. The V and J segments used are TRBV5-5 and TRBJ1-1; D gene: possibly TRBD1, on 5 matching bases. This TCR was sampled from a man aged 50-59 years with acute or convalescent COVID-19. The sequenced DNA is TGTGCCAGCAGGAACGGCAGGGTAAACACTGAAGCTTTCTTT. It specifies CASRNGRVNTEAFF.